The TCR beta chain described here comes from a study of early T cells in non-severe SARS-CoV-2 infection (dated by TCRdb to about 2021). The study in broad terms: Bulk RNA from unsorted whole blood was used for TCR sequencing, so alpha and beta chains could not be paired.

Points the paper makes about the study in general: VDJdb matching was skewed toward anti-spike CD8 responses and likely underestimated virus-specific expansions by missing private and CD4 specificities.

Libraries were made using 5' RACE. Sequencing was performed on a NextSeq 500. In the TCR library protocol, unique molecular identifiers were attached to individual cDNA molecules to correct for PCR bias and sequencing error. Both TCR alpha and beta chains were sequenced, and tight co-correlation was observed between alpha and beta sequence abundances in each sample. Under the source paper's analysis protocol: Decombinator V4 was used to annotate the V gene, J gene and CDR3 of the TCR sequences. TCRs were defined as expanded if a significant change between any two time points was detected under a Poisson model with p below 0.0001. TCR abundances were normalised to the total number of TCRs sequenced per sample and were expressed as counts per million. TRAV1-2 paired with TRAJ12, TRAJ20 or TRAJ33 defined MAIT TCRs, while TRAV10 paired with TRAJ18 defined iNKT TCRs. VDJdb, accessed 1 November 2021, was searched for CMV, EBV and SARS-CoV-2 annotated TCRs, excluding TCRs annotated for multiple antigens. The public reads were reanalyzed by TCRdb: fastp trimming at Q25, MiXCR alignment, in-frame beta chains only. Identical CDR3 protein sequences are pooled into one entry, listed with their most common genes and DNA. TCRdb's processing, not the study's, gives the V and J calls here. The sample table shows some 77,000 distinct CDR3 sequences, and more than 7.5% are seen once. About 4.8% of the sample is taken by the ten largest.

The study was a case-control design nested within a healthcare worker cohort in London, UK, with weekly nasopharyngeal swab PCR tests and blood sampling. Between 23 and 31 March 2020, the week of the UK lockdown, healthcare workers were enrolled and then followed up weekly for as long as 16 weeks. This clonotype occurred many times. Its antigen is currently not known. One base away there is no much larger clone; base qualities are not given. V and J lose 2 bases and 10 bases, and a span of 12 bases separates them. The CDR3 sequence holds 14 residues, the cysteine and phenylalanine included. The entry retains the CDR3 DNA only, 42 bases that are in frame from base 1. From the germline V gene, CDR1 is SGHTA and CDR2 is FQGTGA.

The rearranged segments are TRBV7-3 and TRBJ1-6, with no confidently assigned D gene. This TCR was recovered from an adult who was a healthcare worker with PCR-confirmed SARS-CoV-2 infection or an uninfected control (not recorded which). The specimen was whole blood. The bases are TGTGCCAGCAGCTTATACGAAGGTGCCTCACCCCTCCACTTT. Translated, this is CASSLYEGASPLHF. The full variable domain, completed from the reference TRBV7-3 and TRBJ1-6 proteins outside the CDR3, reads GAGVSQTPSNKVTEKGKYVELRCDPISGHTALYWYRQSLGQGPEFLIYFQGTGAADDSGLPNDRFFAVRPEGSVSTLKIQRTERGDSAVYLCASSLYEGASPLHFGNGTRLTVT.